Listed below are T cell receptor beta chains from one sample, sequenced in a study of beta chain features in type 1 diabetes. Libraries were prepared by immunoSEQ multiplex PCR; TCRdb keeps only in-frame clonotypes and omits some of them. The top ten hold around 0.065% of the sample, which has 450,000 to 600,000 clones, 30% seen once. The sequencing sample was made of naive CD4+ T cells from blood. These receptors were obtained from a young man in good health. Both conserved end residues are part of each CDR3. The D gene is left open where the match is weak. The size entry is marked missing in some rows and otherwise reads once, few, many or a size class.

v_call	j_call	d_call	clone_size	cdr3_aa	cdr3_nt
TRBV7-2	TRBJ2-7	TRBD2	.	CASSFAGGSYEQYF	TGTGCCAGCAGCTTTGCGGGAGGTTCCTACGAGCAGTACTTC
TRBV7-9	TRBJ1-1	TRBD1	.	CASSPGQGSRAFF	TGTGCCAGCAGCCCGGGACAGGGGAGCCGAGCTTTCTTT
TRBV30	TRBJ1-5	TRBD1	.	CAWTHDRGGNQPQHF	TGTGCCTGGACCCATGACAGGGGAGGCAATCAGCCCCAGCATTTT
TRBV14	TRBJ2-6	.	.	CASSRSRTASGANVLTF	TGTGCCAGCAGCCGCTCCCGGACTGCCTCTGGGGCCAACGTCCTGACTTTC
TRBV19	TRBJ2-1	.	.	CASSIFGGEQFF	TGTGCCAGTAGTATTTTCGGGGGTGAGCAGTTCTTC
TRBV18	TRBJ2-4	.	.	CASSPPLTDLKNIQYF	TGTGCCAGCTCACCCCCCTTGACAGACCTCAAAAACATTCAGTACTTC
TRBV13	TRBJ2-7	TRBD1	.	CASSHRDRAYEQYF	TGTGCCAGCAGCCATAGAGACAGGGCCTACGAGCAGTACTTC
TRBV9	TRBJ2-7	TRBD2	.	CASSGRTSGSYEQYF	TGTGCCAGCAGCGGCAGGACTAGCGGGTCCTACGAGCAGTACTTC
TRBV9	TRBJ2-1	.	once	CASSVVGSFHNEQFF	TGTGCCAGCAGCGTAGTGGGTAGCTTCCACAATGAGCAGTTCTTC
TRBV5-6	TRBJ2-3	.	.	CASSRSPESRDTQYF	TGTGCCAGCAGCCGGTCCCCTGAGAGTAGGGATACGCAGTATTTT
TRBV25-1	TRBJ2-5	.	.	CASSFRQYQETQYF	TGTGCCAGCAGTTTCAGACAGTACCAAGAGACCCAGTACTTC
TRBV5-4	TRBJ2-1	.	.	CASSLAPESSYNEQFF	TGTGCCAGCAGCTTGGCCCCCGAGAGCTCCTACAATGAGCAGTTCTTC
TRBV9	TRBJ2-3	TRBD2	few	CASSVTSGGDTQYF	TGTGCCAGCAGTGTGACTAGCGGGGGAGATACGCAGTATTTT
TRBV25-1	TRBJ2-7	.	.	CASSGVTYEQYF	TGTGCCAGCAGTGGGGTTACCTACGAGCAGTACTTC
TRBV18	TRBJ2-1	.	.	CASSPLFGEQFF	TGTGCCAGCTCACCCTTGTTCGGCGAGCAGTTCTTC
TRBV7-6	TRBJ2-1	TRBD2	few	CASSSRASGLSSYNEQFF	TGTGCCAGCAGCTCACGGGCTAGCGGGCTTAGCTCCTACAATGAGCAGTTCTTC
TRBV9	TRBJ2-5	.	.	CASSGEGLRLETQYF	TGTGCCAGCAGCGGCGAGGGGTTACGTTTGGAGACCCAGTACTTC
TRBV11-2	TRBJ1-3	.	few	CASSPTGLTIYF	TGTGCCAGCAGCCCAACAGGGCTCACCATATATTTT
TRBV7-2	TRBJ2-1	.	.	CASNGGFNEQFF	TGTGCCAGCAATGGAGGGTTCAATGAGCAGTTCTTC
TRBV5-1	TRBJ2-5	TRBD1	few	CASSQAGTGGQETQYF	TGCGCCAGCAGCCAGGCCGGGACAGGGGGACAAGAGACCCAGTACTTC
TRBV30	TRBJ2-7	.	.	CAWSHDSTFSYEQYF	TGTGCCTGGAGTCACGACTCCACCTTCTCCTACGAGCAGTACTTC
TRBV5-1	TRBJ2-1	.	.	CASSLEGPEQFF	TGCGCCAGCAGCTTGGAGGGTCCTGAGCAGTTCTTC
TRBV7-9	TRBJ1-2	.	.	CASSFGTARTSYGYTF	TGTGCCAGCAGCTTTGGGACGGCGAGGACCTCCTATGGCTACACCTTC
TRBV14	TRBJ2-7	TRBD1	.	CASSLRQDRGREQYF	TGTGCCAGCAGCCTCCGCCAAGACAGGGGGCGCGAGCAGTACTTC